This T cell receptor (beta chain) was identified in a study of blood T cell repertoires in COVID-19. V lost 4 bases to trimming and J lost 4 bases; unmatched junction nucleotides: 3. CDR3 length: 13 amino acids. Germline CDR1 reads SGHRS; CDR2 reads YFSETQ. The data were produced by immunoSEQ multiplex PCR, yet TCRdb's version contains in-frame clones alone and is incomplete. The table has about 110,000 clones, 80% to 90% seen once; the top ten hold 2% to 3%. The sequence came from a human donor in a cohort sampled during active COVID-19. The sequenced sample consisted of peripheral blood. The chain links TRBV5-1 to TRBJ1-2; TRBD1 matches 8 bases. The CDR3 DNA follows: TGCGCCAGCAGCGAGGGGACAGGCTATGGCTACACCTTC. This sequence encodes CASSEGTGYGYTF.